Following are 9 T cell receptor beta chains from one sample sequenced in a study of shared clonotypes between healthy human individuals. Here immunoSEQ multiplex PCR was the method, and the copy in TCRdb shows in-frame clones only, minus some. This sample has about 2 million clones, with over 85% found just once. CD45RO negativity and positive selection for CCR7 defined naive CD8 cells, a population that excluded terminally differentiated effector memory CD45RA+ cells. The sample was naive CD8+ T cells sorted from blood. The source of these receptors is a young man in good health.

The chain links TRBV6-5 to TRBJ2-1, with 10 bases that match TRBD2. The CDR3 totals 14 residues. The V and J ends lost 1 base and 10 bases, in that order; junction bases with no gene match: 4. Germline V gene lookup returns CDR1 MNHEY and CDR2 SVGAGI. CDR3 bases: TGTGCCAGCAGTTACTTGGGACTAGCGAGCGAGCAGTTCTTC. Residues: CASSYLGLASEQFF.

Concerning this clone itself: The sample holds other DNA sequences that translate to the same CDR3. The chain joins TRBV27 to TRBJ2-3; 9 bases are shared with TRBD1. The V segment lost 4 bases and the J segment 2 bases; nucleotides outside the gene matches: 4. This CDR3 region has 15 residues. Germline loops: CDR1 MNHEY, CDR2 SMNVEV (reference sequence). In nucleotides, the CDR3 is TGTGCCAGCAGTTCCGGACAGGGGATCACAGATACGCAGTATTTT. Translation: CASSSGQGITDTQYF.

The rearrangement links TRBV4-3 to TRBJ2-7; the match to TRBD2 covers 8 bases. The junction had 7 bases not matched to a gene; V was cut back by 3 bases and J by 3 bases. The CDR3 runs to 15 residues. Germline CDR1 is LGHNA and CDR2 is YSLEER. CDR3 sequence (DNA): TGCGCCAGCAGCCAGGAAGCGGGAGAACTCTACGAGCAGTACTTC. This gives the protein CASSQEAGELYEQYF.

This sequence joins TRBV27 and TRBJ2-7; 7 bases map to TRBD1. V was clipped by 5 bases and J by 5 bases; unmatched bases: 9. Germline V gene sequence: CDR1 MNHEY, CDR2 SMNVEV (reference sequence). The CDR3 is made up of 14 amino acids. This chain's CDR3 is CASSPRDRVHEQYF. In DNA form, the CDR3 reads TGTGCCAGCAGTCCCCGAGACAGGGTCCACGAGCAGTACTTC.

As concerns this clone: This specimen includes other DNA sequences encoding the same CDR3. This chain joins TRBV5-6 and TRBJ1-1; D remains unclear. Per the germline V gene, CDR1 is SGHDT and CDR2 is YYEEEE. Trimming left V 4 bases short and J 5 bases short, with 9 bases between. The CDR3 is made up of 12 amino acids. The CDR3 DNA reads TGTGCCAGCAGCCCCGGTTCGACTGAAGCTTTCTTT. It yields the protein CASSPGSTEAFF.

CDR3 in DNA: TGTGCCAGTAGTCCACTGGGGGCGGGAGGGCTCGACAATGAGCAGTTCTTC. This encodes CASSPLGAGGLDNEQFF. The genes are TRBV19 and TRBJ2-1; TRBD2 agrees at 9 bases. The V gene's germline CDR1 is LNHDA and CDR2 SQIVND (reference sequence). The CDR3 is 17 residues long. The J segment lost 5 bases and the V segment lost 5 bases, leaving 13 bases of the junction unmatched.

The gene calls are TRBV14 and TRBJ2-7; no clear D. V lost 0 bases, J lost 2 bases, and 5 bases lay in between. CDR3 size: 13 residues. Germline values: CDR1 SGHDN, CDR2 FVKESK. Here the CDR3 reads CASSQDRAYEQYF. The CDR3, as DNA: TGTGCCAGCAGCCAAGATAGGGCCTACGAGCAGTACTTC.

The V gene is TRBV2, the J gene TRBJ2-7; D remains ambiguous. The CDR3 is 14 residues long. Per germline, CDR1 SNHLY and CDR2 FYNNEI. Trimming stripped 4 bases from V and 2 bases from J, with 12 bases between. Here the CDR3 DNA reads TGTGCCAGCAGTGTAAGTCCAGGAACCTACGAGCAGTACTTC. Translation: CASSVSPGTYEQYF.

For the CDR3, the DNA is TGTGCCAGCAGCTTAGGTCCGGGAGGGCGAGTAGGAGAGACCCAGTACTTC. The encoded protein is CASSLGPGGRVGETQYF. The chain links TRBV13 to TRBJ2-5, with 8 positions matching TRBD2. Germline loops: CDR1 PRHDT, CDR2 FYEKMQ (reference sequence). The CDR3 extends over 17 amino acids. Trimming removed 0 bases from V and 4 bases from J; junction bases left unmatched: 10.